This T cell receptor (beta chain) was sequenced during a study of shared clonotypes between healthy human individuals. This clone was detected only once. Its specificity is unknown. Repertoires were generated with immunoSEQ multiplex PCR, while TCRdb's copy carries only in-frame clones and drops some. Among hundreds of thousands of clones, under 80% were seen once, and the ten largest hold under 13%. Whole-study results and caveats: Represented diversity, genetic and exposure-history alike, was limited by few donors.

V lost 3 bases and J 2 bases, leaving 8 bases between the germline ends. CDR1 SGHAT and CDR2 FQNNGV come from the germline V gene. This CDR3 has 14 amino acids. The sample was memory CD4+ T cells sorted from blood. Subset indicated: CD45RA-negative fraction. The chain has TRBV11-2 and TRBJ1-3; unclear D gene. The sequence was obtained from a young man in good health. As DNA, the CDR3 is TGTGCCAGCAGCTTGAGAACAGCTGGAAACACCATATATTTT. This sequence encodes CASSLRTAGNTIYF.